This TCR beta chain was identified during a study of T-cell reconstitution after alpha-beta-depleted transplantation in children. This clonotype was detected many times. Germline V gives CDR1 SGHTA, CDR2 FQGTGA. The J segment lost 3 bases and the V segment lost 2 bases, leaving 2 bases of the junction unmatched. The CDR3 is made up of 15 amino acids. This sample's TCRbeta library carried unique molecular identifier barcodes. TCRdb reanalysed the PCR reads using MiXCR and keeps one entry per CDR3 protein. This sample has roughly 610,000 distinct CDR3 sequences, with roughly a tenth found just once. This TCR was recovered from a human donor who donated a stem cell graft to a child with acute myeloid leukemia. This chain joins TRBV7-3 and TRBJ2-5, with 11 bases matching TRBD2. The sequences come from PBMCs from the stem cell graft donor, collected from the stem cell graft. CDR3 sequence reads: CASSLFSGREETQYF. The CDR3 region has the DNA TGTGCCAGCAGCTTATTTAGCGGGAGGGAAGAGACCCAGTACTTC. The entire variable domain, with the rest obtained from reference TRBV7-3 and TRBJ2-5, is as follows: GAGVSQTPSNKVTEKGKYVELRCDPISGHTALYWYRQSLGQGPEFLIYFQGTGAADDSGLPNDRFFAVRPEGSVSTLKIQRTERGDSAVYLCASSLFSGREETQYFGPGTRLLVL.